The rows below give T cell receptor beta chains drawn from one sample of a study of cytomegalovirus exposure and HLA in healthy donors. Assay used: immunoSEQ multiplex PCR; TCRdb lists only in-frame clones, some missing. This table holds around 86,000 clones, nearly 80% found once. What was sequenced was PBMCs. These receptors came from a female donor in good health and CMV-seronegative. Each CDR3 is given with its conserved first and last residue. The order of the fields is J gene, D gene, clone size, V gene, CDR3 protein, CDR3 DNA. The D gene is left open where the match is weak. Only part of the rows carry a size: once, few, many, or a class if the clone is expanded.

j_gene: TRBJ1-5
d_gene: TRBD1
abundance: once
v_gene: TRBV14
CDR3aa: CASSRQGSYPLSNQPQHF
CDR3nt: TGTGCCAGCAGCCGACAGGGGTCATACCCACTAAGCAATCAGCCCCAGCATTTT

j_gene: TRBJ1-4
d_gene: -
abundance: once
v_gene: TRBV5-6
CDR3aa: CASSLNVGEKLFF
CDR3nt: TGTGCCAGCAGCTTGAATGTGGGCGAAAAACTGTTTTTT

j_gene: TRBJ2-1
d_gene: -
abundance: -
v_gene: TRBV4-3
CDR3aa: CASSQETYPHSYNEQFF
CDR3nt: TGCGCCAGCAGCCAAGAAACTTACCCTCACTCCTACAATGAGCAGTTCTTC

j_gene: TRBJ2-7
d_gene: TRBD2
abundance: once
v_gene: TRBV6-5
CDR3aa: CASSQGLAERYEQYF
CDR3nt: TGTGCCAGCAGCCAGGGACTAGCGGAACGGTACGAGCAGTACTTC

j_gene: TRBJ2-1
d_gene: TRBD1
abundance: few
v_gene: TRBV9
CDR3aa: CASSVGGQGAGEQFF
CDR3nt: TGTGCCAGCAGCGTAGGAGGACAGGGGGCTGGGGAGCAGTTCTTC

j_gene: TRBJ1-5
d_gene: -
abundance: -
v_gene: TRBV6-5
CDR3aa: CASSSDRLQPQNF
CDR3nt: TGTGCCAGCAGTTCGGACAGACTTCAGCCCCAGAATTTT

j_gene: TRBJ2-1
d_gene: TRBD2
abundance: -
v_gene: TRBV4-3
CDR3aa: CASSRSPLAAFGHEQFF
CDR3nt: TGCGCCAGCAGCCGCTCCCCACTAGCGGCCTTCGGACATGAGCAGTTCTTC

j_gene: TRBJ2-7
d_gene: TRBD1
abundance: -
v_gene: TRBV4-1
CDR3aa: CASSQDQGGSGTYEQYF
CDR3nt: TGCGCCAGCAGCCAAGATCAAGGGGGCAGTGGTACCTACGAGCAGTACTTC

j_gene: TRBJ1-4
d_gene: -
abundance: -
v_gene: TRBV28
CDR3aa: CASSLAGDREKLFF
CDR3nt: TGTGCCAGCAGTTTGGCAGGGGATCGCGAAAAACTGTTTTTT

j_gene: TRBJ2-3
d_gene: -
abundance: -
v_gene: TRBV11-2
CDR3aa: CASSLVNMGLNTDTQYF
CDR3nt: TGTGCCAGCAGCTTAGTGAACATGGGACTTAACACAGATACGCAGTATTTT

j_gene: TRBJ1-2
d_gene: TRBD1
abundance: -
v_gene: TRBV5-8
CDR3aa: CASSLETGVVNYGYTF
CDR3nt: TGTGCCAGCAGCTTGGAGACAGGGGTGGTGAACTATGGCTACACCTTC

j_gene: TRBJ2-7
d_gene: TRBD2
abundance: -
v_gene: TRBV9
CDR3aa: CASSVSGTPSYEQYF
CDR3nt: TGTGCCAGCAGCGTTAGCGGGACGCCCTCCTACGAGCAGTACTTC

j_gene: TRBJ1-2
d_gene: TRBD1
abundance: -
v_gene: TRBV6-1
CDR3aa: CASSEALQGDYGYTF
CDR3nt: TGTGCCAGCAGTGAAGCCTTACAGGGGGACTATGGCTACACCTTC

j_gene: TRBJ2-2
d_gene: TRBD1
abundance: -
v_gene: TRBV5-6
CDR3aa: CASSFSTGGDTGELFF
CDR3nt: TGTGCCAGCAGCTTCTCGACAGGGGGCGACACCGGGGAGCTGTTTTTT

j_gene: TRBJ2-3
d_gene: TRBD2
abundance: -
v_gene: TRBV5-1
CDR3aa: CASRLAGVTDTQYF
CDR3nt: TGCGCCAGCAGGCTAGCGGGGGTGACAGATACGCAGTATTTT

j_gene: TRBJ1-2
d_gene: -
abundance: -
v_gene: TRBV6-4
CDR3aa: CASSENGISNYGYTF
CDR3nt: TGTGCCAGCAGTGAGAACGGGATTTCTAACTATGGCTACACCTTC

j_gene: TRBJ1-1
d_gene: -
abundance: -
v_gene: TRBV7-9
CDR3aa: CARPDKPNTEAFF
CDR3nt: TGTGCCAGACCGGACAAACCGAACACTGAAGCTTTCTTT

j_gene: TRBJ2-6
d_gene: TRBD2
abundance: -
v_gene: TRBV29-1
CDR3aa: CSVFLGEGPGGANVLTF
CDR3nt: TGCAGCGTTTTTTTGGGGGAGGGCCCAGGTGGGGCCAACGTCCTGACTTTC

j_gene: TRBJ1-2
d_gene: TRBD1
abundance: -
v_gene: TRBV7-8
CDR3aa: CASSLGGQGSRGYTF
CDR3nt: TGTGCCAGCAGCTTAGGTGGACAGGGATCTCGTGGCTACACCTTC

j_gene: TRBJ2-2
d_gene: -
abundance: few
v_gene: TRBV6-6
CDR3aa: CASREQGELFF
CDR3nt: TGTGCCAGCAGGGAGCAGGGGGAGCTGTTTTTT

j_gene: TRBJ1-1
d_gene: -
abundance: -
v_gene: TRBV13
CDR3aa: CASSPRDIILNTEAFF
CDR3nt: TGTGCCAGCAGCCCCCGGGACATAATTCTGAACACTGAAGCTTTCTTT

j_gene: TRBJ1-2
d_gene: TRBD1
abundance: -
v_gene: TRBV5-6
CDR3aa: CASSLGRGLQYGYTF
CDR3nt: TGTGCCAGCAGCTTGGGCAGGGGGCTTCAGTACGGCTACACCTTC

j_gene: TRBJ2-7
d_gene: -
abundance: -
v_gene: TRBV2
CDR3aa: CASRAGRGPYEQYF
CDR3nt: TGTGCCAGCAGGGCCGGGCGGGGGCCCTACGAGCAGTACTTC